Presented here are 5 T cell receptor beta chains from one specimen sequenced in a study. TCRdb independently ran MiXCR on the RT-PCR reads; one entry per CDR3 protein. The profile shows more than 550,000 distinct CDR3 sequences, 11% to 15% of them singletons. The sequenced sample consisted of memory CD4+ T cells from blood. Source of these receptors: a female donor in good health, serving as a healthy control.

This clonotype was counted at least ten times. The chain recombines TRBV20-1 with TRBJ2-2; possibly TRBD2 for D (6 bases). This CDR3 has 15 amino acids. V gave up 0 bases and J gave up 0 bases, with 8 bases separating them. Germline loops: CDR1 DFQATT, CDR2 SNEGSKA (reference sequence). CDR3 DNA sequence: TGCAGTGCTAGAGATGGAGGGCCGAACACCGGGGAGCTGTTTTTT. It specifies CSARDGGPNTGELFF.

The chain combines TRBV27 with TRBJ2-6, with 8 bases identical to TRBD2. The CDR3 loop spans 19 amino acids. Germline CDR1 reads MNHEY; CDR2 reads SMNVEV (reference sequence). Losses at the gene ends were 5 bases for V and 4 bases for J; bases not matched to a gene: 16. CDR3 bases: TGTGCCAGCAGTGCCCTGACAGCGGGAGCTGGCCCAGGGGCCAACGTCCTGACTTTC. Translated, it gives CASSALTAGAGPGANVLTF.

This clonotype came up a few times. In nucleotides, the CDR3 is TGTGCCAGCAGCCCAGAAGGACATTCACCCCTCCACTTT. This codes for CASSPEGHSPLHF. V and J are TRBV7-9 and TRBJ1-6; D gene ambiguous. Germline V gene lookup returns CDR1 SEHNR and CDR2 FQNEAQ (reference sequence). Trimming took off 5 bases at V and 8 bases at J, with 10 bases between the two ends. The CDR3 loop spans 13 amino acids. Combining the CDR3 with reference TRBV7-9 and TRBJ1-6 gives the whole variable domain DTGVSQNPRHKITKRGQNVTFRCDPISEHNRLYWYRQTLGQGPEFLTYFQNEAQLEKSRLLSDRFSAERPKGSFSTLEIQRTEQGDSAMYLCASSPEGHSPLHFGNGTRLTVT.

This clonotype was observed a handful of times. This chain uses TRBV27 with TRBJ1-2; tentative D call: TRBD1 (5 bases). Trimming pared 3 bases from V and 6 bases from J, leaving 11 bases between. The CDR3 covers 13 residues. CDR1 is MNHEY and CDR2 is SMNVEV in the germline V gene (reference sequence). CDR3 region: CASSFWQGNGYTF. CDR3 sequence (DNA): TGTGCCAGCAGTTTCTGGCAGGGTAATGGCTACACCTTC.

This clonotype was counted only a few times. The chain is built from TRBV5-6 and TRBJ1-1; D is uncertain. Germline V gene sequence: CDR1 SGHDT, CDR2 YYEEEE. Trimming stripped 3 bases from V and 2 bases from J, with 14 bases between. The CDR3 contains 15 residues. CDR3 loop: CASSSYGAGNTEAFF. In DNA, the CDR3 is TGTGCCAGCAGCTCATACGGCGCAGGCAACACTGAAGCTTTCTTT.